The sequence of this T cell receptor beta chain was determined in a study of CD8+ T cells in alopecia areata. Isolated RNA was reverse transcribed into cDNA used as the sequencing template. The assay was immunoSEQ multiplex PCR, and TCRdb's table has in-frame clones only and misses some. The repertoire includes 100,000 to 150,000 clones, roughly 55% of them detected once, and roughly 5% sits in the top ten. Trimming pared 5 bases from V and 1 base from J, leaving 8 bases between. The CDR3 sequence is 12 residues long. Germline CDR1 is GTSNPN and CDR2 is SVGIG (reference sequence). Sample treatment: oral pan-JAK inhibitor, 5-10 mg twice daily. Notes on this clone: Its matching antigen is unknown.

Notes on the study in general: Many expanded lesional clones persisted in scalp and blood during tofacitinib treatment.

The sequencing here drew on CD4+ T cells sorted from blood, taken at week 4, from a patient treated with tofacitinib. The V and J genes are TRBV30 and TRBJ1-1; D ambiguous. The clonotype originates from a human donor with alopecia areata. CDR3 sequence (DNA): TGTGCCTGGCCCAGGCGGAACACTGAAGCTTTCTTT. This encodes CAWPRRNTEAFF. The complete variable domain, with remaining parts taken from reference TRBV30 and TRBJ1-1, reads SQTIHQWPATLVQPVGSPLSLECTVEGTSNPNLYWYRQAAGRGLQLLFYSVGIGQISSEVPQNLSASRPQDRQFILSSKKLLLSDSGFYLCAWPRRNTEAFFGQGTRLTVV.